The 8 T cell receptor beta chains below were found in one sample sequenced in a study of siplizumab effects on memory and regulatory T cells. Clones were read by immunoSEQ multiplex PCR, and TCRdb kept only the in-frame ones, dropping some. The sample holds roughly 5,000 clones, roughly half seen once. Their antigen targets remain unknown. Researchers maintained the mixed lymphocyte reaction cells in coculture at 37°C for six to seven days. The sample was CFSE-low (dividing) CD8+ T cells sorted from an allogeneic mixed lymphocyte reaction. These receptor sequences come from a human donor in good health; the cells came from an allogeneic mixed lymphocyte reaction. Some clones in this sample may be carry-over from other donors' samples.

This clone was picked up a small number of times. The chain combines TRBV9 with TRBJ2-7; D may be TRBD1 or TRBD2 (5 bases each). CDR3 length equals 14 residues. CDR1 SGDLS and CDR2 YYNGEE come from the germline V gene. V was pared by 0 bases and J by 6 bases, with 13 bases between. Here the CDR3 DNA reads TGTGCCAGCAGCGTAGATTCCCCTGGGGGCGAGCAGTACTTC. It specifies CASSVDSPGGEQYF.

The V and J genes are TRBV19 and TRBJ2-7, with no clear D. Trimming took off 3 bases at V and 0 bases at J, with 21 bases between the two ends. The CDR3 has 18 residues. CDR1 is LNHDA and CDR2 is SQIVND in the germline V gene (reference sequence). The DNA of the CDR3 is TGTGCCAGTAGTATTTTTCTATCCCGCCCGCCCACCTCCTACGAGCAGTACTTC. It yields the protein CASSIFLSRPPTSYEQYF.

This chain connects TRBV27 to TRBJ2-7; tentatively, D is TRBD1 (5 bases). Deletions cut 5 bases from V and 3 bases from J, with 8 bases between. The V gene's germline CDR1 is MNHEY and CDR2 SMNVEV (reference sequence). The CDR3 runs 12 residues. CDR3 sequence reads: CASSTQGYEQYF. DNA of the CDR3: TGTGCCAGCAGTACTCAGGGCTACGAGCAGTACTTC.

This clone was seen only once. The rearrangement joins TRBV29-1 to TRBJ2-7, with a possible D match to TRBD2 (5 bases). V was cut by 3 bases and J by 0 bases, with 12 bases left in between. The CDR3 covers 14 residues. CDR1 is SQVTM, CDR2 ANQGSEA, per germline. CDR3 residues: CSVENDGISYEQYF. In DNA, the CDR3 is TGCAGCGTTGAGAACGACGGGATCTCCTACGAGCAGTACTTC.

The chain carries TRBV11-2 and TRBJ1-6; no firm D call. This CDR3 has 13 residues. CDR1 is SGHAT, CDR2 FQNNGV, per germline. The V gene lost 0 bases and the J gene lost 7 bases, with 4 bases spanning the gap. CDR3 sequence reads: CASSLEMNSPLHF. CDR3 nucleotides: TGTGCCAGCAGCTTAGAAATGAATTCACCCCTCCACTTT.

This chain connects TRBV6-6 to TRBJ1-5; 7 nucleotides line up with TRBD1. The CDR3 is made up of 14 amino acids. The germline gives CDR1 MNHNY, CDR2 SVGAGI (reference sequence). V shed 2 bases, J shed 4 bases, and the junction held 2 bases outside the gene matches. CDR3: CASSYLGQNQPQHF. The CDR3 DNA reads TGTGCCAGCAGTTACCTGGGACAGAATCAGCCCCAGCATTTT.

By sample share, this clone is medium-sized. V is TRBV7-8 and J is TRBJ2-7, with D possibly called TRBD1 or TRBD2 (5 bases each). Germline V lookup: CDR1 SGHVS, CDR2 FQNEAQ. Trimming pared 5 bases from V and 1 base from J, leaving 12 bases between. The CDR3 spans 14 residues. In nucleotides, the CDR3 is TGTGCCAGCAGCACCGGGACGGGATCCTACGAGCAGTACTTC. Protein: CASSTGTGSYEQYF.

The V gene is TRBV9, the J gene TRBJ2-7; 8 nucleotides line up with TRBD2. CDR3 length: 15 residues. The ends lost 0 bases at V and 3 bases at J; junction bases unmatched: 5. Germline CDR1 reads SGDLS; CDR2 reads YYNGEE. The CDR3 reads CASSVDAGGFYEQYF. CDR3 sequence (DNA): TGTGCCAGCAGCGTAGACGCGGGAGGTTTCTACGAGCAGTACTTC.